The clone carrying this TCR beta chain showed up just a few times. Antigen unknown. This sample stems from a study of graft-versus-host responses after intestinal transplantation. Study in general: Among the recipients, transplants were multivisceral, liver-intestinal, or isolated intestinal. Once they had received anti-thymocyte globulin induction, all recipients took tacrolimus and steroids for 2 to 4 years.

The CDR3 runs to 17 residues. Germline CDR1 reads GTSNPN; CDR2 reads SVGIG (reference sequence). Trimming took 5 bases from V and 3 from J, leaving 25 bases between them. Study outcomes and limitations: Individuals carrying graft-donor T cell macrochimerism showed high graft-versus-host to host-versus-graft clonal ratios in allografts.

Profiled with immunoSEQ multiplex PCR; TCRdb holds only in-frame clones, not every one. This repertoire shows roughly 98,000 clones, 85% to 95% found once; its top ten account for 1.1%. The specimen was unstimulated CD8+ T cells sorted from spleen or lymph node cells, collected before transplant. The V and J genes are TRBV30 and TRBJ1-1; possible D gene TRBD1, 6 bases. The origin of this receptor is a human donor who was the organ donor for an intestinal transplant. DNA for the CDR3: TGTGCCTGGTCGGTGGGGACACTTCTTCTCAGAGACACTGAAGCTTTCTTT. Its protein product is CAWSVGTLLLRDTEAFF. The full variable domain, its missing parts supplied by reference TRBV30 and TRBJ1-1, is SQTIHQWPATLVQPVGSPLSLECTVEGTSNPNLYWYRQAAGRGLQLLFYSVGIGQISSEVPQNLSASRPQDRQFILSSKKLLLSDSGFYLCAWSVGTLLLRDTEAFFGQGTRLTVV.